This TCR beta chain was retrieved from a study of OX40 agonist ivuxolimab in advanced cancers. Study-wide context: Ivuxolimab, an antibody acting as an agonist of OX40 (CD134), was used to treat patients.

Method: immunoSEQ multiplex PCR; TCRdb's copy keeps in-frame clones and lacks some. This repertoire shows approximately 67,000 clones, over 80% found once; its top ten account for more than 4.5%. CDR1 and CDR2 from the germline V gene are SEHNR and FQNEAQ (reference sequence). The CDR3 extends over 15 amino acids. V lost 5 bases to trimming and J lost 6 bases; unmatched junction nucleotides: 10. The receptor was derived from an adult with an advanced solid tumor such as melanoma, head and neck, liver or kidney cancer. The chain uses TRBV7-9 and TRBJ2-1; 7 nucleotides agree with TRBD2. Sample: CD4+ or CD8+ T cells sorted from blood, taken in a trial of the OX40 agonist ivuxolimab. The CDR3 loop is CASSPQRDWSNEQFF. The CDR3 nucleotides are TGTGCCAGCAGCCCCCAGCGGGACTGGTCCAATGAGCAGTTCTTC.